This T cell receptor (beta chain) comes out of a study of molecular identifiers for immune sequencing clone quantification (dated by TCRdb to about 2018). In the study overall: For a replicate experiment, RNA from approximately 20,000 or 100,000 naive CD8 T cells was divided into five aliquots, of which four were sequenced. This methods study used CD8 T cells to benchmark TCR RNA copy counting and molecular-identifier clustering-based TCR repertoire sequencing (MIDCIRS).

Summary of the overall study and its limitations: Identical TCR molecules sharing a barcode could cause highly expanded clone sizes to be underestimated. Spiked-in Jurkat TCR RNA equivalent to a single cell was reported to be detectable even among fewer than 1.2 million naive CD8 T cells. In CMV-specific effector cells, clones with more than 20 RNA copies accounted for over 98% of molecules, whereas in naive cells such clones accounted for under 1%. Approximately 3.3 recovered TCR RNA copies per cell were obtained by modeling, versus about 9 by digital PCR, implying a capture efficiency of about 30%. Without barcode sub-clustering, chimeric consensus sequences inflated TCR diversity; chimeras reached as high as 47%. The naive libraries included spiked-in Jurkat TCR RNA (roughly 9 copies' worth), and this RNA is not part of the donor repertoire.

This clonotype has at least ten counts. The antigen this receptor binds is unknown. One end of the junction does not line up with germline, which may come from a read error. The method behind the library was PCR. TCRdb shows the sequencer as Illumina HiSeq 4000. Bulk TCR libraries were prepared as previously described, using TCR primers listed in Table S5. Purification of total RNA was performed with the Qiagen AllPrep DNA/RNA kit. Before analysis, reads from multiple sequencing runs of the same library were pooled. From the authors' description of their analysis: Reads were retained only if their TCR constant sequence matched exactly, and those retained reads were trimmed to 150 nt and grouped according to their 12-nt molecular barcodes. Reads within each barcode group were sub-clustered using a 15% Levenshtein threshold, and quality-weighted consensus sequences were constructed for each RNA molecule. Non-functional sequences were filtered out, along with any lower-count sequence sitting one edit away from another sequence. Based on a fit of two negative binomial distributions, barcode sub-clusters having less than 20% of the maximum read count were discarded. Through fastp at Q25 and MiXCR, TCRdb rebuilt clones from the public reads, retaining in-frame beta chains. Every distinct CDR3 protein forms one entry, paired with its most common genes and DNA. The V and J calls reflect TCRdb's pipeline rather than the authors' work. Across this sample there are around 470,000 distinct CDR3 sequences, with around 21% seen only once. Approximately 0.8% of the sample is in the top ten clones.

The CDR3 starts with the cysteine, ends with the phenylalanine, and has 16 residues. The entry retains the CDR3 DNA only, 48 bases that are in frame from base 1. The germline V gene provides CDR1 SQVTM and CDR2 ANQGSEA. Libraries of naive CD8 T cells were built from approximately 22,000 to 940,000 sorted cells, with 10%, 30% or 50% of the purified RNA used. Naive CD8 T cells, defined as CD8+CD4-CCR7+CD45RA+, were FACS-sorted into RLT Plus buffer on a BD FACSAria II. More than 8 TCR copies' worth of Jurkat RNA were spiked into roughly 19,000-1,000,000 naive CD8 T cell samples to test detection sensitivity. Enrichment of CD8 T cells was performed with RosetteSep CD8+ T Cell Enrichment Cocktail and Ficoll-Paque, after which ACK red cell lysis was carried out.

The receptor was derived from a human donor in good health. Some libraries in this study had Jurkat cell RNA spiked in. Sequenced input: naive CD8+ T cells from blood, with Jurkat cell RNA spiked in. In light of the paper, this sample's cell subset or site label describes: FACS-sorted CD8+CD4-CCR7+CD45RA+ naive T cells. The rearrangement combines TRBV29-1 with TRBJ1-1; TRBD1 agrees with 11 junctional bases. The nucleotide sequence reads TGCAGCGTAGAAGTGGGGACAGGGGGGGTAGCGTCTGAAGCTTTCTTT. Translated, this is CSVEVGTGGVASEAFF.